The table lists the clone carrying this T cell receptor beta chain with many counts. TCRdb re-analysed the PCR reads in MiXCR, keeping a single row per CDR3 protein. The profile shows 20,000 to 25,000 distinct CDR3 sequences, more than 45% of them singletons. Donors had localized lung adenocarcinoma, a non-small cell lung cancer. This sample stems from a study of CD4 and CD8 cells across lung adenocarcinoma regions. Trimming cost V 5 bases and J 6 bases, with 7 bases left between them. Germline CDR1 MGHRA, CDR2 YSYEKL. The CDR3 sequence is 11 residues long. The rearrangement links TRBV4-1 to TRBJ1-2, with D possibly being TRBD1 (6 bases). This receptor was identified in a male donor with lung adenocarcinoma. The CD4 and CD8 labels of this study may be unreliable. Sequencing was carried out using CD4+ T cells from the center of a lung tumor. The DNA of the CDR3 is TGCGCCAGCAGCGGACAGAATGGCTACACCTTC. Protein product: CASSGQNGYTF.